These 8 T cell receptor beta chains were all obtained from the same sample, sequenced in a study of CD8 T cells in ankylosing spondylitis. TCRdb itself ran the 5' RACE reads through MiXCR, one entry per CDR3 protein. The sample records over 700,000 distinct CDR3 sequences, around 20% being singletons. The study, taken as a whole, reports: Characteristic of ankylosing spondylitis blood, it appeared, was a TCR beta motif comprising 7 to 9 highly homologous variants.

For these TCRs, the target antigens are not known. The sequenced sample was blood, either unsorted or a sorted T cell fraction (not recorded which). These receptors all stem from a male donor with ankylosing spondylitis.

In nucleotides, the CDR3 is TGTGCCAGCATGCAGGGGGCACGCAATCAGCCCCAGCATTTT. Protein: CASMQGARNQPQHF. The V and J genes are TRBV12-3 or TRBV12-4 and TRBJ1-5, with TRBD1 matching 8 bases. The CDR3 is made up of 14 amino acids. J was trimmed by 2 bases and V by 7 bases; bases with no gene match: 4.

J is TRBJ2-7 and V is TRBV21-1. TRBV21-1 represents a pseudogene. CDR3 length: 14 amino acids. The CDR3 region has the DNA TGTGCCAGCAGCAAAGGACAAAACACCTACGAGCAGTACTTC. Amino acid sequence: CASSKGQNTYEQYF.

Regarding this clonotype: At one of its ends the junction is not consistent with the germline gene, which may arise from a read error. This sequence joins TRBV4-2 and TRBJ2-1; TRBD2 agrees at 8 bases. The CDR3 loop spans 15 amino acids. Germline loops: CDR1 LGHNA, CDR2 YNFKEQ. This CDR3 reads CASSQDLILAVDFGF. Here the CDR3 DNA reads TGTGCCAGCAGCCAAGATCTTATACTAGCGGTGGATTTTGGGTTC.

This chain uses TRBV14 with TRBJ2-3; TRBD2 is a possible D gene (6 bases). V lost 6 bases and J lost 0, with 19 bases in between. In germline, CDR1 is SGHDN, CDR2 FVKESK. The CDR3 totals 17 residues. CDR3 in DNA: TGTGCCAGCAGGCCGGCTCTGGAGGGAGCGAGCACAGATACGCAGTATTTT. It encodes CASRPALEGASTDTQYF.

V and J are TRBV28 and TRBJ2-2, with 7 positions matching TRBD2. Germline assignment: CDR1 MDHEN and CDR2 SYDVKM. The junction had 20 bases not matched to a gene; V was cut back by 7 bases and J by 6 bases. The CDR3 has 18 residues. CDR3: CASTPRDYKKAVPGELFF. DNA for the CDR3: TGTGCCAGCACCCCCCGGGACTACAAAAAAGCGGTCCCCGGGGAGCTGTTTTTT.

V gene TRBV5-1 combines with J gene TRBJ2-7, with D hard to call. V shed 0 bases and J shed 1 base, with 11 bases lying between them. The CDR3 contains 15 residues. In germline, CDR1 is SGHRS, CDR2 YFSETQ. The CDR3 DNA follows: TGCGCCAGCAGCTTGGACTTCTCGGAGTCCTACGAGCAGTACTTC. Amino acids: CASSLDFSESYEQYF. Full variable domain (missing parts from reference TRBV5-1 and TRBJ2-7): KAGVTQTPRYLIKTRGQQVTLSCSPISGHRSVSWYQQTPGQGLQFLFEYFSETQRNKGNFPGRFSGRQFSNSRSEMNVSTLELGDSALYLCASSLDFSESYEQYFGPGTRLTVT.

This chain uses TRBV20-1 with TRBJ1-6; TRBD1 agrees at 10 bases. This CDR3 contains 14 residues. The V gene's germline CDR1 is DFQATT and CDR2 SNEGSKA (reference sequence). Trimming took 5 bases from V and 7 from J; bases not matched to a gene: 5. CDR3 amino acids: CSAPPGQGNSPLHF. The CDR3 DNA reads as TGCAGTGCTCCACCGGGACAGGGGAATTCACCCCTCCACTTT.

This sequence joins TRBV12-5 and TRBJ2-1; 9 bases match TRBD2. Looked up from germline, CDR1 is LGHNT and CDR2 is FRNRAP. Unmatched junction bases numbered 6, after V lost 0 bases and J lost 6 bases. This CDR3 spans 16 amino acids. The CDR3 DNA sequence: TGTGCTAGTGGTTTGGTACAAGGGCGGGAGGGCAATGAGCAGTTCTTC. It is translated as CASGLVQGREGNEQFF.